The present T cell receptor beta chain was sequenced within a study of long-term antiretroviral therapy in people with HIV. Runs used v3.0 of the immunoSEQ assay and were done at survey level. Libraries were prepared by immunoSEQ multiplex PCR; TCRdb keeps only in-frame clonotypes and omits some of them. The data show approximately 25,000 clones, 60% to 80% seen once. About this clone: Its target is not known.

The CDR3 contains 13 residues. Trimming took 3 bases from V and 0 from J, leaving 5 bases between them. Germline assignment: CDR1 SGHAT and CDR2 FQNNGV. Study results and limitations: Blood in the study was drawn between the mid-2000s and the late 2010s, possibly under older ART regimens, which may be less effective than current ones.

The rearrangement links TRBV11-2 to TRBJ1-1; D ambiguous. Sample: unsorted PBMCs, taken 2.1 years after starting antiretroviral therapy. This receptor was taken from a man aged 25-40 years with HIV. The CDR3 loop reads CASSLTVNTEAFF. DNA of the CDR3: TGTGCCAGCAGCTTGACTGTGAACACTGAAGCTTTCTTT.